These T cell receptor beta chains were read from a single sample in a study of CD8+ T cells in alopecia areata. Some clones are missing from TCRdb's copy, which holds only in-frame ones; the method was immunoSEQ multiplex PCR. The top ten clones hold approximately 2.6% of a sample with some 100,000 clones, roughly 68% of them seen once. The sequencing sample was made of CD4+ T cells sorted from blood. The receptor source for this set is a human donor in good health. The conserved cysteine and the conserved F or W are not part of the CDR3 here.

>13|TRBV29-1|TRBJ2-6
SVRQGALGANVLT
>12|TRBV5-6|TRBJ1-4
ASSSGRLNEKLF
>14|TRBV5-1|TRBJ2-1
ASSPTSGGPYNEQF
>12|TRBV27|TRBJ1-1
ASSFGRGITEAF
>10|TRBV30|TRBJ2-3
AWSAGTDTQY
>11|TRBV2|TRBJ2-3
ASNRGDADTQY
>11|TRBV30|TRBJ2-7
AWERSKGYEQY
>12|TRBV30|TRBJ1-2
AWTGRGAVYGYT
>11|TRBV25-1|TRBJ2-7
ASIGATFYEQY
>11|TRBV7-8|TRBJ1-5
ASSLAQWQPQH
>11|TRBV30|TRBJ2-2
AWTGQGTGELF
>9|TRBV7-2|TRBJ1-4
ASSLSEKLF
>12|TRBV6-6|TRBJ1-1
ASRWEIRAPEAF
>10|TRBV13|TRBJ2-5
ASSWAKETQY
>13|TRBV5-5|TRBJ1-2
ASSLGGTVNYGYT
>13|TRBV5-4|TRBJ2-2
ASSPGTGNTGELF
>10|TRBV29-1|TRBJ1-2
SVGQPVTGYT
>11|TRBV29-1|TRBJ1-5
SAMTGGSQPQH
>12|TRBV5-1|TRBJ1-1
ASSLGRSQTEAF
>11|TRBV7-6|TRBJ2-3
ASSLYPRDTQY
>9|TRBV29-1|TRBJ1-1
SYRGKSEAF
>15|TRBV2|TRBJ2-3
ASGPPFAGRNTDTQY
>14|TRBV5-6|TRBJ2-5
ASSPPDGTGGKTQY
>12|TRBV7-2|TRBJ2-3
ASSSSTGADTQY
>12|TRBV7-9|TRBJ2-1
ASSLAQGVIEQF
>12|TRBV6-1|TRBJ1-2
ASSAREESYGYT
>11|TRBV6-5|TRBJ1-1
ASSLLGRTEAF
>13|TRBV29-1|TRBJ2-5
SATTSGGPQETQY
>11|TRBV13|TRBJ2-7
ASSPMESRQVY
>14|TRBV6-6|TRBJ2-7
ASSYSWDSISYEQY
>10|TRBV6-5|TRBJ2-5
ASSRQGETQY
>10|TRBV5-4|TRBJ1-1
ASSNRDREAF
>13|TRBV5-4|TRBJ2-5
ASSRVTITQETQY
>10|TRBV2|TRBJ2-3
ASSEGSYTQY
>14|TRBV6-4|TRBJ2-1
ASSDLQLRSYNEQF
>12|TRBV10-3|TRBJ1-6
ASSGGGGNSPLH
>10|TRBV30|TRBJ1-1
AWADRVTGAF
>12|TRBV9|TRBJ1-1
ASSVAGGMTEAF
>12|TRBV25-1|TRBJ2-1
ASSDNKGGAEQF
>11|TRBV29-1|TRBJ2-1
SVEDRVDGGQF
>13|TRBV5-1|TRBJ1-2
ASHPAPEGIYGYT